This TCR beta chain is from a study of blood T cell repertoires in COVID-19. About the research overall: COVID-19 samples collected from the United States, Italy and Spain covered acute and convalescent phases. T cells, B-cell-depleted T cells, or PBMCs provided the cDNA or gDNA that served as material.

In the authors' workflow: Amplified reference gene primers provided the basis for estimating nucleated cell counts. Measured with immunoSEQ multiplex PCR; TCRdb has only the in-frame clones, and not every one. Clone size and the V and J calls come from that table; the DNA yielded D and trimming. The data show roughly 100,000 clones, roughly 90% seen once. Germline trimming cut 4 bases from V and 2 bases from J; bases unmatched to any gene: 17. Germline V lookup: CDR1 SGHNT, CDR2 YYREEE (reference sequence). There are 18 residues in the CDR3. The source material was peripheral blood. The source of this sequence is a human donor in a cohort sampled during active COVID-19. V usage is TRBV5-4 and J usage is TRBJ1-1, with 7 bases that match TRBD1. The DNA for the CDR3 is TGTGCCAGCAGCCCACGGACAGGCCTTACGGGTAAAAACACTGAAGCTTTCTTT. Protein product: CASSPRTGLTGKNTEAFF. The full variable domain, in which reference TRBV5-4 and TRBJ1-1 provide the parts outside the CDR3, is ETGVTQSPTHLIKTRGQQVTLRCSSQSGHNTVSWYQQALGQGPQFIFQYYREEENGRGNFPPRFSGLQFPNYSSELNVNALELDDSALYLCASSPRTGLTGKNTEAFFGQGTRLTVV.